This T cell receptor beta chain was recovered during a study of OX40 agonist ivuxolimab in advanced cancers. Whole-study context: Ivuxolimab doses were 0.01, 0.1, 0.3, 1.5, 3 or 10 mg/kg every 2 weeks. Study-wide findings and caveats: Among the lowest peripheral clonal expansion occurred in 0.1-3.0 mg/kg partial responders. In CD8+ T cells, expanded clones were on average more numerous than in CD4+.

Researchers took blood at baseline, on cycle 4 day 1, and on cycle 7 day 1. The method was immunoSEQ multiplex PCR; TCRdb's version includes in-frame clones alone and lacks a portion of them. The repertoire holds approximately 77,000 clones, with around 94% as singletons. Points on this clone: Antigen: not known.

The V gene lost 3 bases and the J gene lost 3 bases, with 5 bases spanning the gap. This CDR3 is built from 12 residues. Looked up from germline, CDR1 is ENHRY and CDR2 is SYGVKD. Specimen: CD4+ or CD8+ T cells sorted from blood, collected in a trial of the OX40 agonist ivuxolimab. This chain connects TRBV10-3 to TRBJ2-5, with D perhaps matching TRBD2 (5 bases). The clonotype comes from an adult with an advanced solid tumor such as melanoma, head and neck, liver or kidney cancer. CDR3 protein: CAISDGEETQYF. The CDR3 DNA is TGTGCCATCAGTGACGGGGAAGAGACCCAGTACTTC.